This T cell receptor beta chain was captured by sequencing in a study of blood T cell repertoires in COVID-19. About the study: Donors in the United States, Italy and Spain gave samples during acute or convalescent COVID-19. In each case, the material was cDNA or gDNA derived from T cells, B-cell-depleted T cells, or PBMCs.

Original methodology: Amplified reference gene primers provided the basis for estimating nucleated cell counts. Measured with immunoSEQ multiplex PCR; TCRdb has only the in-frame clones, and not every one. V, J and clone size derive from that table, while D and trimming were established from the DNA sequence. The sample has some 400,000 clones, more than 70% seen once. The CDR3 is made up of 17 amino acids. Germline CDR1 MNHNY, CDR2 SVGAGI (reference sequence). V lost 5 bases and J lost 2; bases outside the gene matches: 11. Seattle's enrolled individuals joined amid active infection and were then monitored longitudinally.

Input material: peripheral blood. This receptor was identified in a woman aged 55-70 years with COVID-19, enrolled during active disease. The genes are TRBV6-6 and TRBJ1-5, with TRBD1 matching 8 bases. CDR3 in amino acids: CASSPNPGGWGNQPQHF. CDR3 nucleotide sequence: TGTGCCAGCAGTCCAAACCCAGGGGGCTGGGGCAATCAGCCCCAGCATTTT.